What follows is one TCR beta chain and its context. Trimming cost V 4 bases and J 2 bases; bases outside gene matches: 3. Looked up from germline, CDR1 is MNHNS and CDR2 is SASEGT. The CDR3 is 15 residues long. The data were taken from a study of shared clonotypes between healthy human individuals. Study-level background: Three CD4 naive, three CD4 memory, two CD8 naive and one CD8 memory plate were used per donor.

Genomic DNA of every subset was divided equally among multiple immunoSEQ plates. Assay used: immunoSEQ multiplex PCR; TCRdb lists only in-frame clones, some missing. The data show around 2,000,000 clones, 85% to 95% seen once. The sequencing sample was made of naive CD4+ T cells sorted from blood. The subset was: CD45RA+ positively selected. This clonotype was obtained from a man aged 18 to 30 in good health. The chain uses TRBV6-1 and TRBJ2-3; 10 nucleotides line up with TRBD1. The CDR3 spells CASSGQGASTDTQYF. The CDR3 DNA reads TGTGCCAGCAGTGGACAGGGGGCCTCCACAGATACGCAGTATTTT.